This TCR beta chain is from a study of glioma-infiltrating T cells. Note on this clonotype: The antigen is not known.

Study outcomes and limitations: Tissue and blood shared very few CDR3 sequences. Tissue-blood divergence was below expectation in non-neoplastic patients, above in gliomas.

The iRepertoire nested amplicon-rescue multiplex PCR amplified TCR alpha and beta CDR3s from RNA. For one-step reverse transcription and amplification, 100-400 ng of tissue mRNA or PBMC total RNA was used. MiXCR was run by TCRdb on the multiplex PCR reads, yielding one entry per CDR3 protein. The table lists about 140,000 distinct CDR3 sequences, about two fifths of them singletons, with 20% to 25% in the top ten. The CDR3 consists of 13 residues. Germline CDR1 reads DFQATT; CDR2 reads SNEGSKA (reference sequence). The V gene lost 1 base and the J gene lost 5 bases, with 11 bases spanning the gap. The receptor comes from a human donor with low-grade glioma or glioblastoma, undergoing nonglioma brain surgery, or in good health (not recorded which). The sample taken for sequencing was glioma tissue, nonneoplastic brain tissue, or PBMCs (not recorded which). This rearrangement joins TRBV20-1 to TRBJ1-1, with a possible D match to TRBD1 (5 bases). The CDR3, as DNA: TGCAGTGCTAGAGCGGGGGGTTTAACTGAAGCTTTCTTT. Protein sequence: CSARAGGLTEAFF.